These T cell receptor beta chains were read from a single sample in a study of blood T cell repertoires in COVID-19. Assay used: immunoSEQ multiplex PCR; TCRdb lists only in-frame clones, some missing. The sample has around 230,000 clones, approximately 83% seen once. Source material: peripheral blood. These receptors originate from an elderly woman with acute or convalescent COVID-19. The CDR3 runs from the conserved cysteine through the conserved F or W. The D gene is left open where the match is weak. Only some rows state a clone size, as once, few, many or a class for expanded clones.

TRBD2	TRBJ2-5	TRBV10-3	NA	TGTGCCATCAGTGAGCCCCGACTAGCTAGTGAGACCCAGTACTTC	CAISEPRLASETQYF
NA	TRBJ1-5	TRBV19	NA	TGTGCCAGTAGTATTCTGTCAGGGCGAAACAATCAGCCCCAGCATTTT	CASSILSGRNNQPQHF
TRBD1	TRBJ2-4	TRBV2	NA	TGTGCCAGCAGTCGCGGACAGGGGGCGCGGGCCGAAGACATTCAGTACTTC	CASSRGQGARAEDIQYF
NA	TRBJ2-7	TRBV29-1	NA	TGCAGCGTAAAAGATGGCACAGTCGAGCAGTACTTC	CSVKDGTVEQYF
NA	TRBJ2-7	TRBV5-5	NA	TGTGCCAGCAGCTTGGACAGAAACTACGAGCAGTACTTC	CASSLDRNYEQYF
TRBD1	TRBJ1-5	TRBV28	NA	TGTGCCAGCAGTTTATGGCGCAGGGGGGACAATCAGCCCCAGCATTTT	CASSLWRRGDNQPQHF
TRBD2	TRBJ2-5	TRBV5-1	once	TGCGCCAGCAGCTTGATCCCTAGCGGGGCCGGGGAGACCCAGTACTTC	CASSLIPSGAGETQYF
TRBD2	TRBJ2-5	TRBV12-5	NA	TGTGCTAGTGCTGATAGCGGGGAGGAGACCCAGTACTTC	CASADSGEETQYF
NA	TRBJ1-2	TRBV4-1	once	TGCGCCAGCAGCCCCCCGTTCCCAGCTAACTATGGCTACACCTTC	CASSPPFPANYGYTF
NA	TRBJ2-5	TRBV19	NA	TGTGCCAGTAGTTCGAGGGGGGGAGGGAACCAAGAGACCCAGTACTTC	CASSSRGGGNQETQYF
TRBD1	TRBJ1-2	TRBV5-1	NA	TGCGCCAGCAGCCTTGGGACAGGGGTGGACTATGGCTACACCTTC	CASSLGTGVDYGYTF
TRBD1	TRBJ1-2	TRBV27	few	TGTGCCAGCAGTTTAAATATGGGACAGGGGTCGGGCGGCTACACCTTC	CASSLNMGQGSGGYTF
NA	TRBJ2-7	TRBV7-9	few	TGTGCCAGCAGCTCCTCAGGGTACGAGCAGTACTTC	CASSSSGYEQYF
TRBD1	TRBJ1-1	TRBV5-4	NA	TGTGCCAGCAGCCCCGCAGGGGGCCGGAACACTGAAGCTTTCTTT	CASSPAGGRNTEAFF
TRBD1	TRBJ1-3	TRBV19	once	TGTGCCAGTAGTCGGGACAGGCTCTCTGGAAACACCATATATTTT	CASSRDRLSGNTIYF